The clone carrying this T cell receptor (beta chain) was picked up a small number of times. Its target is unknown. This entry belongs to a study of cytomegalovirus exposure and HLA in healthy donors. The CDR3 consists of 13 residues. Germline V gene sequence: CDR1 SGHAT, CDR2 FQNNGV. Trimming cost V 2 bases and J 1 base, with 5 bases left between them. The PCR made use of 60 Vbeta and 13 Jbeta primers. Sequencing was performed with immunoSEQ multiplex PCR; in TCRdb, only in-frame clones are kept and a portion is missing. The sample contains tens of thousands of clones, 90% of which appear only once. Points from the study as a whole: Reported performance of the classifier showed diagnosis of cytomegalovirus status with high specificity and sensitivity. Sequences of the TCR beta chain were said to predict the HLA-A and HLA-B alleles of most subjects accurately.

V is TRBV11-2 and J is TRBJ1-1; no reliable D call. The sequencing sample was made of PBMCs. The TCR was taken from a woman between 18 and 30 years old in good health and CMV-seronegative. This chain's CDR3 is CASSLPGNTEAFF. The CDR3 nucleotides read TGTGCCAGCAGCTTACCGGGGAACACTGAAGCTTTCTTT.